The rows below give T cell receptor beta chains drawn from one sample of a study of blood T cells in healthy people across ages. MiXCR, run by TCRdb on the 5' RACE reads, gives a single entry per CDR3 protein. Among about 640,000 distinct CDR3 sequences listed, roughly 50% were seen once. Sequencing used blood. The receptors derive from a man between 60 and 70 years old in good health. CDR3s include the opening cysteine and the closing phenylalanine or tryptophan. A D gene is named only where the DNA matches it firmly. Not every row has a clone size; where given, it reads once, few, many or a size class.

.	TRBV7-2	TRBJ2-3	TRBD2	CASRSGGADTQYF	TGTGCCAGCAGGAGCGGGGGGGCAGATACGCAGTATTTT
.	TRBV13	TRBJ2-2	TRBD1	CASSLYPLRQGASGELFF	TGTGCCAGCAGCTTATACCCTCTTCGACAGGGGGCATCCGGGGAGCTGTTTTTT
.	TRBV20-1	TRBJ2-3	.	CSAPTGNGIDTQYF	TGCAGTGCCCCTACAGGGAACGGGATTGATACGCAGTATTTT
.	TRBV5-1	TRBJ2-1	.	CASSWLMGGLGNEQFF	TGCGCCAGCAGCTGGTTGATGGGGGGCTTAGGTAATGAGCAGTTCTTC
.	TRBV7-9	TRBJ1-2	.	CASSPLEVGGYTF	TGTGCCAGCAGCCCCCTGGAGGTTGGGGGCTACACCTTC
once	TRBV20-1	TRBJ2-7	.	CSARGGPIDEQYF	TGCAGTGCTAGGGGGGGTCCCATCGACGAGCAGTACTTC
.	TRBV10-3	TRBJ2-5	TRBD1	CAISGGQGPAGETQYF	TGTGCCATCAGTGGGGGACAGGGGCCTGCCGGGGAGACCCAGTACTTC
.	TRBV10-1	TRBJ2-1	.	CASSETGTMDEQFF	TGCGCCAGCAGTGAGACCGGGACAATGGATGAGCAGTTCTTC
.	TRBV25-1	TRBJ1-1	.	CASSGYFRGGTEAFF	TGTGCCAGCAGTGGTTACTTCCGGGGGGGGACTGAAGCTTTCTTT
.	TRBV28	TRBJ2-4	.	CASKEGQAKNIQYF	TGTGCCAGCAAGGAAGGACAGGCCAAAAACATTCAGTACTTC
.	TRBV11-2	TRBJ2-5	.	CASSFPPHQETQYF	TGTGCCAGCAGCTTCCCCCCCCATCAAGAGACCCAGTACTTC
.	TRBV27	TRBJ2-3	TRBD2	CASSPRGGRGALHTDTQYF	TGTGCCAGCAGTCCCCGGGGTGGGCGGGGGGCCCTACACACAGATACGCAGTATTTT
.	TRBV6-6	TRBJ2-1	.	CASSYGVNNEQFF	TGTGCCAGCAGTTATGGGGTGAACAATGAGCAGTTCTTC
.	TRBV4-1	TRBJ2-1	TRBD1	CASGPTGDYNEQFF	TGCGCCAGCGGCCCGACAGGGGACTACAATGAGCAGTTCTTC
many	TRBV5-1	TRBJ1-6	.	CASSLDRAQNSPLHF	TGCGCCAGCAGCTTGGACCGGGCCCAAAATTCACCCCTCCACTTT
.	TRBV2	TRBJ1-2	.	CASSELSRGGYTF	TGTGCCAGCAGTGAATTGAGTAGGGGAGGCTACACCTTC
few	TRBV3-1	TRBJ1-2	.	CASSALGDDGYTF	TGTGCCAGCAGCGCCCTCGGGGACGATGGCTACACCTTC
.	TRBV20-1	TRBJ1-2	.	CSAGTGRYYGYTF	TGCAGTGCTGGGACCGGACGGTACTATGGCTACACCTTC
once	TRBV6-4	TRBJ2-3	TRBD2	CASSDSGLAGGTDTQYF	TGTGCCAGCAGTGACTCGGGACTAGCGGGGGGCACAGATACGCAGTATTTT
.	TRBV15	TRBJ2-7	.	CATSSNLGPAGYEQYF	TGTGCCACCAGCAGCAATCTGGGACCAGCAGGGTACGAGCAGTACTTC
.	TRBV5-1	TRBJ2-1	.	CASSSRTGSYNEQFF	TGCGCCAGCAGCTCCCGGACGGGGAGCTACAATGAGCAGTTCTTC
.	TRBV29-1	TRBJ2-3	.	CSVEEGRQGGDTQYF	TGCAGCGTTGAAGAAGGTCGGCAGGGTGGGGATACGCAGTATTTT
once	TRBV4-1	TRBJ2-5	.	CASSPRGFSLETQYF	TGCGCCAGCAGCCCCAGGGGCTTCAGCTTAGAGACCCAGTACTTC
.	TRBV4-1	TRBJ1-2	.	CASSQDRSVKRAGYTF	TGCGCCAGCAGCCAAGATCGCAGCGTCAAAAGGGCTGGCTACACCTTC
.	TRBV20-1	TRBJ1-2	.	CSAGGDPGGYTF	TGCAGCGCTGGGGGAGACCCCGGCGGCTACACCTTC
few	TRBV28	TRBJ2-1	.	CASRAGAWNEQFF	TGTGCCAGTAGGGCGGGGGCGTGGAATGAGCAGTTCTTC
few	TRBV7-9	TRBJ1-5	TRBD1	CASSPGGHDQPQHF	TGTGCCAGCAGCCCAGGGGGACACGATCAGCCCCAGCATTTT
.	TRBV7-9	TRBJ2-6	TRBD1	CASSSTGVGANVLTF	TGTGCCAGCAGCTCCACAGGGGTCGGGGCCAACGTCCTGACTTTC
.	TRBV9	TRBJ2-7	.	CASSVGNRLDEQYF	TGTGCCAGCAGCGTAGGGAACAGGCTCGACGAGCAGTACTTC
.	TRBV5-1	TRBJ1-4	TRBD1	CASSNPLGTGGAGEKLFF	TGCGCCAGCAGCAACCCCCTCGGGACAGGGGGCGCGGGAGAAAAACTGTTTTTT
.	TRBV20-1	TRBJ2-7	.	CSAPSPTYEQYF	TGCAGTGCGCCTAGTCCAACCTACGAGCAGTACTTC
.	TRBV20-1	TRBJ2-3	.	CSARGGADTQYF	TGCAGTGCTAGAGGTGGCGCAGATACGCAGTATTTT
.	TRBV10-3	TRBJ2-5	TRBD2	CAIRRTSGGQETQYF	TGTGCCATCAGGAGGACTAGCGGGGGCCAAGAGACCCAGTACTTC
few	TRBV21-1	TRBJ1-3	.	CASSSPGGAGNTIYF	TGTGCCAGCAGCTCCCCGGGTGGGGCTGGAAACACCATATATTTT
.	TRBV20-1	TRBJ2-7	TRBD1	CSARDSSVDSYEQYF	TGCAGTGCTCGGGACAGCTCAGTCGACTCCTACGAGCAGTACTTC
.	TRBV29-1	TRBJ2-5	TRBD2	CSVIKGGEETQYF	TGCAGCGTCATTAAGGGAGGGGAAGAGACCCAGTACTTC
.	TRBV6-7	TRBJ2-1	TRBD1	CASTNSGTGAPSSYNEQFF	TGTGCCAGCACCAACTCTGGTACAGGGGCACCGAGCTCCTACAATGAGCAGTTCTTC
.	TRBV28	TRBJ2-7	TRBD1	CASNNRGRYNEQYF	TGTGCCAGCAACAACAGGGGCCGCTACAATGAGCAGTACTTC
few	TRBV5-1	TRBJ2-1	.	CASSLPADGARNEQFF	TGCGCCAGCAGCTTGCCCGCTGACGGGGCCCGTAATGAGCAGTTCTTC
.	TRBV3-1	TRBJ2-7	.	CASSQGPEAWSEQYF	TGTGCCAGCAGCCAAGGACCAGAGGCTTGGTCCGAGCAGTACTTC
.	TRBV25-1	TRBJ2-7	.	CASRPTADRNEQYF	TGTGCCAGCAGGCCCACCGCAGACCGCAATGAGCAGTACTTC
few	TRBV9	TRBJ2-5	TRBD2	CASSVSGRTSGRQETQYF	TGTGCCAGCAGCGTCAGTGGTCGGACTAGCGGGCGTCAAGAGACCCAGTACTTC
few	TRBV4-1	TRBJ2-7	.	CASSHPRREDEQYF	TGCGCCAGCAGCCACCCACGCCGTGAGGACGAGCAGTACTTC
many	TRBV10-3	TRBJ1-5	TRBD1	CAISRTGTGDQPQHF	TGTGCCATCAGTCGCACCGGGACAGGGGATCAGCCCCAGCATTTT
.	TRBV29-1	TRBJ2-3	TRBD1	CSVSPTGGWADTQYF	TGCAGCGTTTCCCCGACAGGGGGCTGGGCAGATACGCAGTATTTT
.	TRBV15	TRBJ2-7	.	CATSTFLRDNHYEQYF	TGTGCCACCAGCACCTTTCTCCGGGACAACCACTACGAGCAGTACTTC
.	TRBV25-1	TRBJ2-5	TRBD1	CASSDASGQGSALETQYF	TGTGCCAGCAGTGACGCCTCCGGACAGGGGAGTGCACTGGAGACCCAGTACTTC
.	TRBV5-1	TRBJ2-1	TRBD2	CASSLWTSGHNEQFF	TGCGCCAGCAGCTTGTGGACTAGCGGCCACAATGAGCAGTTCTTC
.	TRBV20-1	TRBJ1-5	.	CSAQTYSNQPQHF	TGCAGTGCTCAAACTTATAGCAATCAGCCCCAGCATTTT
.	TRBV10-3	TRBJ2-4	.	CATKGHLEAQYF	TGTGCCACAAAGGGCCATCTTGAGGCCCAGTACTTC
few	TRBV29-1	TRBJ2-5	.	CSVLPGKETQYF	TGCAGCGTCCTTCCGGGTAAAGAGACCCAGTACTTC
.	TRBV20-1	TRBJ2-3	TRBD2	CSASGASGVADTQYF	TGCAGTGCTAGTGGGGCTAGCGGGGTGGCAGATACGCAGTATTTT
few	TRBV29-1	TRBJ2-6	.	CSVRNREGTSGANVLTF	TGCAGCGTTCGGAACAGGGAGGGAACCTCTGGGGCCAACGTCCTGACTTTC
.	TRBV20-1	TRBJ2-1	TRBD2	CSARDQGVAGVNEQFF	TGCAGTGCTAGAGATCAAGGGGTAGCGGGGGTAAATGAGCAGTTCTTC
.	TRBV12-3/TRBV12-4	TRBJ2-2	.	CASSLRQASTGELFF	TGTGCCAGCAGTTTGCGGCAGGCGAGCACCGGGGAGCTGTTTTTT